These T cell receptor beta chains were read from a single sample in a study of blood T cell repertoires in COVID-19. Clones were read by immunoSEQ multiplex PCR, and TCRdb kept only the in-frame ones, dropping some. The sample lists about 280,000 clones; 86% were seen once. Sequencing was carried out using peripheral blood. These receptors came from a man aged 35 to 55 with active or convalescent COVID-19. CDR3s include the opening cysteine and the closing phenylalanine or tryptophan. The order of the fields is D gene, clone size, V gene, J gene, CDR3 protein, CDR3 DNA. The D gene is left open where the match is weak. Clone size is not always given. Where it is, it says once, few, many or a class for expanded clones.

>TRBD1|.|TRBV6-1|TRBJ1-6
CASSDHYGTANSPLHF
TGTGCCAGCAGTGACCACTACGGGACAGCCAATTCACCCCTCCACTTT
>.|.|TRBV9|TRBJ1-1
CASSAQRTGSQNTEAFF
TGTGCCAGCAGCGCACAACGGACGGGATCACAGAACACTGAAGCTTTCTTT
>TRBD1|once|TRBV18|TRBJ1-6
CASSPPGIGGYSSPLHF
TGTGCCAGCTCACCACCGGGAATAGGGGGCTATAGTTCACCCCTCCACTTT
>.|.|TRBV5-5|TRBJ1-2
CASSPLGESYGYTF
TGTGCCAGCAGCCCTCTCGGGGAGTCCTATGGCTACACCTTC
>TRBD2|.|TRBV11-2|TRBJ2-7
CASSLGGDSYEQYF
TGTGCCAGCAGCTTGGGAGGGGACTCCTACGAGCAGTACTTC
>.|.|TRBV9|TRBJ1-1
CASSVAAGLNTEAFF
TGTGCCAGCAGCGTAGCTGCAGGCCTAAACACTGAAGCTTTCTTT
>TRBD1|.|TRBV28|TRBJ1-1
CASTPGQHTEAFF
TGTGCCAGCACCCCGGGACAGCACACTGAAGCTTTCTTT
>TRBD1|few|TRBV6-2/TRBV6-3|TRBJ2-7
CASSTDRGPRGEQYF
TGTGCCAGCAGTACAGACAGGGGGCCTAGAGGCGAGCAGTACTTC
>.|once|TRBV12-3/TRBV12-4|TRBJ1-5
CASSQAGAQHF
TGTGCCAGCAGTCAAGCCGGGGCCCAGCATTTT
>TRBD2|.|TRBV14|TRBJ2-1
CASSQGGSGKNEQFF
TGTGCCAGCAGCCAAGGCGGTAGCGGGAAGAATGAGCAGTTCTTC
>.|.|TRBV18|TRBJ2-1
CASSPFRQDEQFF
TGTGCCAGCTCACCTTTCCGGCAGGATGAGCAGTTCTTC
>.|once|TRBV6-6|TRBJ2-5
CASTSGGLETQYF
TGTGCCAGCACCTCAGGGGGGCTGGAGACCCAGTACTTC
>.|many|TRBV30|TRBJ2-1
CAWSEGGRYNEQFF
TGTGCCTGGAGTGAAGGGGGAAGGTACAATGAGCAGTTCTTC
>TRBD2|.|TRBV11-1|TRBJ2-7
CASSGTSGRFSYEQYF
TGTGCCAGCAGCGGGACTAGCGGGAGGTTCTCCTACGAGCAGTACTTC
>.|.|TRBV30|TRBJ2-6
CAWSVQGANVLTF
TGTGCCTGGAGTGTACAGGGGGCCAACGTCCTGACTTTC
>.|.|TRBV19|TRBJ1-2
CASSIRDNYGYTF
TGTGCCAGTAGTATCCGAGATAACTATGGCTACACCTTC
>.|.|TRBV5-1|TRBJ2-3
CASSLGRNPRTDTQYF
TGCGCCAGCAGCTTGGGGCGGAATCCTAGGACAGATACGCAGTATTTT
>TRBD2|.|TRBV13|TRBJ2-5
CASSHAGGQETQYF
TGTGCCAGCAGCCATGCGGGGGGCCAAGAGACCCAGTACTTC
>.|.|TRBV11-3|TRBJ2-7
CASSLGGTTYEQYF
TGTGCCAGCAGCTTAGGGGGCACGACCTACGAGCAGTACTTC
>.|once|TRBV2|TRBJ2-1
CASGRGTTRYNEQFF
TGTGCCAGCGGAAGGGGGACTACACGATACAATGAGCAGTTCTTC
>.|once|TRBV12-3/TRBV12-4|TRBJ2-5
CASSYDTTQYF
TGTGCCAGCAGTTACGACACCACCCAGTACTTC
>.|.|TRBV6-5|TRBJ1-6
CASSPGRENSPLHF
TGTGCCAGCAGTCCGGGACGGGAGAATTCACCCCTCCACTTT
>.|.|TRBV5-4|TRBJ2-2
CASSPGGQGGTGELFF
TGTGCCAGCAGCCCCGGCGGGCAGGGAGGCACCGGGGAGCTGTTTTTT
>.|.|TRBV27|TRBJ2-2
CASSDDILNTGELFF
TGTGCCAGCAGTGACGACATTCTGAACACCGGGGAGCTGTTTTTT
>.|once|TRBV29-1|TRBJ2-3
CVVGSGDTQYF
TGCGTGGTTGGGTCGGGGGATACGCAGTATTTT
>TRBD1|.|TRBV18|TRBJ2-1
CASSPTDRGAEQFF
TGTGCCAGCTCACCGACGGACAGGGGAGCTGAGCAGTTCTTC
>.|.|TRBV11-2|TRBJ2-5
CASSLSGARETQYF
TGTGCCAGCAGCTTATCAGGGGCGAGAGAGACCCAGTACTTC
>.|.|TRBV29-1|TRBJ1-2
CSLIEENYGYTF
TGCAGCCTCATAGAGGAAAACTATGGCTACACCTTC
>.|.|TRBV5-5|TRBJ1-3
CASSGPGGNSGNTIYF
TGTGCCAGCAGCGGGCCTGGAGGGAACTCTGGAAACACCATATATTTT
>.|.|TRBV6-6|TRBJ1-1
CASAIQVNTEAFF
TGTGCCAGCGCAATACAGGTGAACACTGAAGCTTTCTTT
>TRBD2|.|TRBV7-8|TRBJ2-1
CASSSSGRGWNEQFF
TGTGCCAGCAGCAGCAGCGGGAGGGGATGGAATGAGCAGTTCTTC
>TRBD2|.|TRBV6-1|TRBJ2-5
CASSAAPSGRAREETQYF
TGTGCCAGCAGTGCGGCGCCTAGCGGGAGGGCCAGGGAGGAGACCCAGTACTTC
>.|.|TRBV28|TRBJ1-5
CASRPVGRLPQHF
TGTGCCAGCAGGCCTGTTGGGCGTCTGCCCCAGCATTTT
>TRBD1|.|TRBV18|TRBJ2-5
CASSPPTLYRGAVVETQYF
TGTGCCAGCTCACCACCGACTTTATACAGGGGAGCCGTTGTTGAGACCCAGTACTTC
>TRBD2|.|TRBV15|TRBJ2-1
CATSRRGLAGIEQFF
TGTGCCACCAGCAGGAGGGGGTTAGCGGGGATTGAGCAGTTCTTC
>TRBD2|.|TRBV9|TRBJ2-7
CASSPSRTSGSSSEQYF
TGTGCCAGCAGCCCTTCTAGGACTAGCGGGAGTTCCTCCGAGCAGTACTTC
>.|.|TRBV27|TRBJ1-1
CASTSTTEPEAFF
TGTGCCAGCACCTCCACGACAGAGCCTGAAGCTTTCTTT
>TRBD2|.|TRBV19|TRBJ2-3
CASSLLAGGFTDTQYF
TGTGCCAGTAGCCTACTAGCGGGGGGCTTCACAGATACGCAGTATTTT
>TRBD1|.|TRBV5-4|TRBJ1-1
CASSSGQGQTEAFF
TGTGCCAGCAGCTCAGGACAGGGACAAACTGAAGCTTTCTTT
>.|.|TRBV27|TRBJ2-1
CASSLDRGYVNEQFF
TGTGCCAGCAGCTTGGATCGAGGTTACGTCAATGAGCAGTTCTTC
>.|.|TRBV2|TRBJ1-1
CASGLGGSQRTEAFF
TGTGCCAGCGGGCTTGGGGGGTCCCAGAGGACTGAAGCTTTCTTT
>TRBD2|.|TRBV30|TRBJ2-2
CAWGIAGGLGTGELFF
TGTGCCTGGGGGATAGCGGGAGGGTTGGGCACCGGGGAGCTGTTTTTT
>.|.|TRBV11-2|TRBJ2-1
CASSSPEGDNEQFF
TGTGCCAGCAGCTCACCCGAGGGGGACAATGAGCAGTTCTTC
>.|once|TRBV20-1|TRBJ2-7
CSATTNYEQYF
TGCAGTGCCACGACTAACTACGAGCAGTACTTC
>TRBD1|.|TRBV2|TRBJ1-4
CASNTRDREKLFF
TGTGCCAGCAATACCCGGGACAGAGAAAAACTGTTTTTT